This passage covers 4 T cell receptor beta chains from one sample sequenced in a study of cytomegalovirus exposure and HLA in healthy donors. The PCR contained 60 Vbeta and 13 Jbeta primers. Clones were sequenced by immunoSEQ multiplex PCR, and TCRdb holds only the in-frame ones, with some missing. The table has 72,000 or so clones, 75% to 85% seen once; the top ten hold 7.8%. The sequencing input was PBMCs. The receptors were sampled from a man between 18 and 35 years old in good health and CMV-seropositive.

CDR3 nucleotides: TGTGCCAGCAGTTTCTCGTTTTCCTACGAGCAGTACTTC. It specifies CASSFSFSYEQYF. The chain recombines TRBV6-1 with TRBJ2-7; D not resolved. The CDR3 has 13 residues. Germline values: CDR1 MNHNS, CDR2 SASEGT. V was shortened by 5 bases and J by 1 base, with 9 bases between the two germline ends.

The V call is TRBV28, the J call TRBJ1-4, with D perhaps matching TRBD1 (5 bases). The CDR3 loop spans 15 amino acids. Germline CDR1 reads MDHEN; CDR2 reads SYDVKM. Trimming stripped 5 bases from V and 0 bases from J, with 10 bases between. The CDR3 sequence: CASSGAGTTNEKLFF. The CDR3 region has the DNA TGTGCCAGCAGTGGGGCAGGGACAACTAATGAAAAACTGTTTTTT.

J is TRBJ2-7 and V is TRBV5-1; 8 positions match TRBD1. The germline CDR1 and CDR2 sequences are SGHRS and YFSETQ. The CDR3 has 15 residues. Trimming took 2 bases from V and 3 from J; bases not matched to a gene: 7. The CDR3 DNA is TGCGCCAGCAGCTTAGTACAGGGGGGAAGCTACGAGCAGTACTTC. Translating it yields CASSLVQGGSYEQYF.

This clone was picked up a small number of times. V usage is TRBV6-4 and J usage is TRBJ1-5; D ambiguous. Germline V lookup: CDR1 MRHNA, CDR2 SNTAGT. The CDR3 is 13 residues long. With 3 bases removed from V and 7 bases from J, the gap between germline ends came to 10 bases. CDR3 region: CASSERELQPQHF. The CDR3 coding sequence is TGTGCCAGCAGTGAGAGGGAATTGCAGCCCCAGCATTTT.